The 18 T cell receptor beta chains listed next were all sequenced from one sample in a study of T cell repertoires in cytomegalovirus infection. Each CDR3 protein is one row after TCRdb ran MiXCR on the reads. Found here are nearly 550,000 distinct CDR3 sequences, about 15% of them singletons; the top ten hold under 30%. Sequences were obtained from CD8+ T cells from PBMCs. All receptors derive from a human donor in good health (CMV status not recorded). Some clones in this sample may be carry-over from other donors' samples.

This clonotype was picked up a small number of times. The chain joins TRBV4-2 to TRBJ2-2; 7 bases align to TRBD2. The germline CDR1 and CDR2 sequences are LGHNA and YNFKEQ. The CDR3 totals 14 residues. With V trimmed by 4 bases and J by 6 bases, 5 bases remained unmatched. The CDR3 DNA reads TGTGCCAGCAGCCCCAGACTAGCCGCCGGGGAGCTGTTTTTT. This translates into CASSPRLAAGELFF.

This clonotype occurred many times. The rearrangement links TRBV7-9 to TRBJ2-1; TRBD2 agrees at 8 bases. V was pared by 4 bases and J by 7 bases, with 9 bases of the junction left unmatched. The CDR3 extends over 15 amino acids. Germline-derived CDR1 and CDR2 are SEHNR and FQNEAQ (reference sequence). CDR3 loop: CASSSSGSVTNEQFF. The CDR3, as DNA: TGTGCCAGCAGCTCGAGCGGGAGTGTTACGAATGAGCAGTTCTTC.

The rearrangement uses TRBV6-1 and TRBJ2-2; no reliable D call. Trimming took 5 bases from V and 5 from J, leaving 9 bases between them. The germline gives CDR1 MNHNS, CDR2 SASEGT. The CDR3 totals 13 residues. This CDR3 reads CASSQPETGELFF. In nucleotides, the CDR3 is TGTGCCAGCAGTCAACCAGAGACCGGGGAGCTGTTTTTT.

The CDR3 DNA follows: TGCAGCGTTGGATCTCTGGGAGGGACTGAAGCTTTCTTT. Translation: CSVGSLGGTEAFF. The chain employs TRBV29-1 and TRBJ1-1; D is unclear. Deletions cut 4 bases from V and 5 bases from J, with 14 bases between. The germline CDR1 and CDR2 sequences are SQVTM and ANQGSEA. The CDR3 has 13 residues. The variable domain in full, completed from reference TRBV29-1 and TRBJ1-1, reads SAVISQKPSRDICQRGTSLTIQCQVDSQVTMMFWYRQQPGQSLTLIATANQGSEATYESGFVIDKFPISRPNLTFSTLTVSNMSPEDSSIYLCSVGSLGGTEAFFGQGTRLTVV.

This clonotype was detected ten times or more. CDR3 region: CASSRRDRGRPGELFF. The CDR3 coding sequence is TGTGCCAGCAGCCGCCGGGACAGGGGGCGTCCCGGGGAGCTGTTTTTT. This chain uses TRBV12-3 or TRBV12-4 with TRBJ2-2, with 12 bases lining up with TRBD1. The CDR3 sequence is 16 residues long. V gave up 6 bases and J gave up 6 bases; unmatched junction bases: 8.

This clonotype has a handful of counts. The chain is built from TRBV28 and TRBJ2-7; 8 bases match TRBD1. Germline V gives CDR1 MDHEN, CDR2 SYDVKM. CDR3 length equals 14 residues. V shed 4 bases, J shed 4 bases, and the junction held 6 bases outside the gene matches. The CDR3 nucleotides are TGTGCCAGCAGTTCCCCAAGGACAGGGTACGAGCAGTACTTC. Its translation is CASSSPRTGYEQYF. The full variable domain, completed using reference TRBV28 and TRBJ2-7, is DVKVTQSSRYLVKRTGEKVFLECVQDMDHENMFWYRQDPGLGLRLIYFSYDVKMKEKGDIPEGYSVSREKKERFSLILESASTNQTSMYLCASSSPRTGYEQYFGPGTRLTVT.

This clonotype was seen a handful of times. The chain carries TRBV5-5 and TRBJ2-3; D is perhaps TRBD1 (5 bases). V lost 5 bases, J lost 5 bases, and 15 bases lay in between. Per germline, CDR1 SGHKS and CDR2 YYEKEE (reference sequence). The CDR3 has 14 residues. CDR3: CASRIGAGQDTQYF. The CDR3, as DNA: TGTGCCAGCAGAATTGGGGCAGGGCAAGATACGCAGTATTTT.

The table lists this clonotype with a few counts. The rearrangement uses TRBV6-2 or TRBV6-3 and TRBJ2-1; no clear D gene. The CDR3 is 11 amino acids. Per germline, CDR1 MNHEY and CDR2 SVGEGT. Trimming shortened V by 2 bases and J by 10 bases, and 6 bases separated the two germline ends. CDR3 protein: CASSYGQEQFF. Written as DNA, the CDR3 is TGTGCCAGCAGTTACGGGCAGGAGCAGTTCTTC.

This clonotype showed up just a few times. This chain links TRBV20-1 with TRBJ2-6, with D possibly being TRBD1 (6 bases). Germline values: CDR1 DFQATT, CDR2 SNEGSKA (reference sequence). There are 15 residues in the CDR3. V lost 7 bases, J lost 8 bases, and 21 bases lay in between. Here the CDR3 DNA reads TGCAGTGGCCTCAGGGTGGACCGGGACACCAACGTCCTGACTTTC. This sequence encodes CSGLRVDRDTNVLTF.

This clonotype was detected only a few times. The chain links TRBV24-1 to TRBJ1-2; D unresolved. The CDR3 has 14 residues. The ends were cut back, 3 bases at V and 8 bases at J, with 15 bases in the middle. Per germline, CDR1 KGHDR and CDR2 SFDVKD. CDR3 in amino acids: CATSDVDPLKGYTF. The CDR3 DNA sequence: TGTGCCACCAGTGATGTTGACCCTCTGAAGGGCTACACCTTC.

This clonotype was seen more than once but under ten times. The V call is TRBV28, the J call TRBJ1-1; D gene unclear. V lost 3 bases, J lost 5 bases, and 13 bases lay in between. Germline values: CDR1 MDHEN, CDR2 SYDVKM. CDR3 length: 14 residues. CDR3 sequence reads: CASSLGGFRTEAFF. CDR3 in DNA: TGTGCCAGCAGTTTGGGAGGGTTTCGTACTGAAGCTTTCTTT.

This clonotype was found a few times. The rearrangement links TRBV15 to TRBJ2-7; 7 nucleotides agree with TRBD1. The CDR3 spans 14 residues. V lost 4 bases to trimming and J lost 0 bases; unmatched junction nucleotides: 3. CDR1 is LNHNV and CDR2 is YYDKDF in the germline V gene (reference sequence). The CDR3 reads CATSTRQGSYEQYF. CDR3 sequence (DNA): TGTGCCACCAGCACGCGACAGGGCTCCTACGAGCAGTACTTC.

This chain links TRBV20-1 with TRBJ2-7, with 10 positions matching TRBD2. Germline V lookup: CDR1 DFQATT, CDR2 SNEGSKA (reference sequence). The CDR3 has 15 amino acids. V gave up 5 bases and J gave up 0 bases; unmatched junction bases: 7. The chain's CDR3 is CSALPGLASSYEQYF. CDR3 sequence (DNA): TGCAGTGCTCTTCCGGGACTAGCGAGCTCCTACGAGCAGTACTTC.

This clonotype was recorded many times. This chain uses TRBV11-2 with TRBJ1-6, with 10 bases lining up with TRBD1. CDR1 and CDR2 from the germline V gene are SGHAT and FQNNGV. This CDR3 is built from 17 residues. V lost 2 bases, J lost 8 bases, and 9 bases stayed unmatched. For the CDR3, the DNA is TGTGCCAGCAGCTTAAGGAGGGACAGGGGTCGGGATTCACCCCTCCACTTT. It translates to CASSLRRDRGRDSPLHF.

This clonotype was seen only a few times. The V and J genes are TRBV5-1 and TRBJ1-2, with 8 bases aligning to TRBD1. This CDR3 spans 16 amino acids. With 4 bases clipped from V and 6 bases from J, the junction kept 14 bases outside the gene matches. CDR1 and CDR2 (germline): SGHRS, YFSETQ. CDR3 in DNA: TGCGCCAGCAGCCCCCAAGGACAGGGAGGTCGGAATGGCTACACCTTC. This gives the protein CASSPQGQGGRNGYTF.

The V call is TRBV20-1, the J call TRBJ2-1, with TRBD1 matching over 10 bases. J lost 4 bases, V lost 6 bases, and 12 bases had no gene match. The CDR3 consists of 16 residues. Germline values: CDR1 DFQATT, CDR2 SNEGSKA (reference sequence). CDR3 bases: TGCAGTGCCTCCTCTTCCACGGGACAGGGGTACAATGAGCAGTTCTTC. Translating it yields CSASSSTGQGYNEQFF.

This clonotype showed up just once. The V call is TRBV27, the J call TRBJ2-1, with D tentatively TRBD2 (5 bases). There are 15 residues in the CDR3. Germline V gene sequence: CDR1 MNHEY, CDR2 SMNVEV (reference sequence). Trimming stripped 7 bases from V and 6 bases from J, with 19 bases between. The CDR3 DNA reads TGTGCCAGCACCCGTTCTAGCAGCCCCCTCAATGAGCAGTTCTTC. Residues: CASTRSSSPLNEQFF.

This clonotype has more than one count but fewer than ten. A much larger clone is a single base away; this may be a read error. The V gene is TRBV4-1, the J gene TRBJ2-1; D gene unclear. This CDR3 has 15 residues. The V gene's germline CDR1 is MGHRA and CDR2 YSYEKL. In DNA form, the CDR3 reads TGCGCCAGCAGCCAAGGTCTAAGAAATTACACTGAGCAGTTCTTC. As protein: CASSQGLRNYTEQFF.